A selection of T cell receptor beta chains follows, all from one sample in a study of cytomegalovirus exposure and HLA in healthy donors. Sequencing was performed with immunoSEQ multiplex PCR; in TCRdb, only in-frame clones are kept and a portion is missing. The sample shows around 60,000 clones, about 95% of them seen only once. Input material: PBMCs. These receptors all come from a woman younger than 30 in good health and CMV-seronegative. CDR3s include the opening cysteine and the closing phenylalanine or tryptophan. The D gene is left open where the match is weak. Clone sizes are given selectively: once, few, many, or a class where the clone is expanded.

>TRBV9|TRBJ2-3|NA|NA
CASSANPAGTTDTQYF
TGTGCCAGCAGCGCCAACCCCGCGGGCACCACAGATACGCAGTATTTT
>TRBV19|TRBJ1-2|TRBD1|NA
CASSISWKTGTGDSGYTF
TGTGCCAGTAGTATAAGTTGGAAGACCGGGACAGGGGATTCCGGCTACACCTTC
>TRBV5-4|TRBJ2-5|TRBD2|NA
CASSPGGQETQYF
TGTGCCAGCAGCCCGGGGGGGCAAGAGACCCAGTACTTC
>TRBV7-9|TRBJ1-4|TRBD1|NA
CASSLARDSEEKLFF
TGTGCCAGCAGCCTCGCCCGGGACAGCGAAGAAAAACTGTTTTTT
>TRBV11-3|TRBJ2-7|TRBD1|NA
CASSPRGQEGEQYF
TGTGCCAGCAGCCCAAGGGGACAGGAGGGCGAGCAGTACTTC
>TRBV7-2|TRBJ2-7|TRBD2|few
CASSLSLAGSYEQYF
TGTGCCAGCAGCTTAAGCCTAGCGGGCTCCTACGAGCAGTACTTC
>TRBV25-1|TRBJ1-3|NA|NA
CASSEPGGGNTIYF
TGTGCCAGCAGTGAACCCGGGGGTGGAAACACCATATATTTT
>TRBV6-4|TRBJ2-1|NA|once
CASSAQSGGRGEQFF
TGTGCCAGCAGTGCCCAGTCCGGGGGGCGGGGTGAGCAGTTCTTC
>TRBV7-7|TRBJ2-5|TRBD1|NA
CASSWGQGAETQYF
TGTGCCAGCAGCTGGGGACAGGGGGCCGAGACCCAGTACTTC
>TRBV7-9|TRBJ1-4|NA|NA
CASSLTDRGEKLFF
TGTGCCAGCAGCTTGACGGACCGGGGAGAAAAACTGTTTTTT
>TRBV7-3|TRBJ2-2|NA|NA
CASRPPSDTGELFF
TGTGCCAGCAGGCCACCGAGCGACACCGGGGAGCTGTTTTTT
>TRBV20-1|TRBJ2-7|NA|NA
CSATGVYEQYF
TGCAGTGCTACGGGGGTTTACGAGCAGTACTTC
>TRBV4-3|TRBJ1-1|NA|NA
CASSQVVDGGKAFF
TGCGCCAGCAGCCAAGTGGTGGACGGGGGGAAAGCTTTCTTT
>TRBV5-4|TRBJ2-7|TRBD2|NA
CASSLNSISGGNYEQYF
TGTGCCAGCAGCCTTAACTCAATTAGCGGGGGGAACTACGAGCAGTACTTC
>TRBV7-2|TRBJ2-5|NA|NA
CASSPQGVWETQYF
TGTGCCAGCAGCCCACAGGGTGTGTGGGAGACCCAGTACTTC
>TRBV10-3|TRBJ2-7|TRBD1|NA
CATSGGDTYEQYF
TGTGCCACCTCAGGGGGCGATACCTACGAGCAGTACTTC
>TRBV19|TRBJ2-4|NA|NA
CASSPRDSLAKNIQYF
TGTGCCAGTAGTCCCAGGGATTCCCTAGCCAAAAACATTCAGTACTTC
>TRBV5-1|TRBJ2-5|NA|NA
CASSALLAGFETQYF
TGCGCCAGCAGCGCCCTATTGGCGGGGTTCGAGACCCAGTACTTC
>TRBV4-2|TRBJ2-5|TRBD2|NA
CASSQGPSGTQETQYF
TGTGCCAGCAGCCAAGGGCCTAGCGGGACCCAAGAGACCCAGTACTTC
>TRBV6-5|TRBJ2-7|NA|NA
CASSTQFTSSYEQYF
TGTGCCAGCAGCACCCAGTTTACTAGCTCCTACGAGCAGTACTTC
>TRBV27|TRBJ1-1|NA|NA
CASSADPGTEAFF
TGTGCCAGCAGTGCGGACCCGGGGACTGAAGCTTTCTTT
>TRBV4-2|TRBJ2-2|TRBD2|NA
CASSQGWLAGGGVSGELFF
TGTGCCAGCAGCCAAGGATGGCTAGCGGGAGGGGGGGTTTCCGGGGAGCTGTTTTTT
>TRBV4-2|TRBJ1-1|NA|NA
CASSPGGGQFGTEAFF
TGTGCCAGCAGCCCCGGGGGGGGGCAGTTCGGCACTGAAGCTTTCTTT
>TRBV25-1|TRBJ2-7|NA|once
CASSELGEEGYEQYF
TGTGCCAGCAGTGAATTGGGGGAGGAGGGCTACGAGCAGTACTTC
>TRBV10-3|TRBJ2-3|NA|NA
CAISALGPSTDTQYF
TGTGCCATCAGTGCCCTAGGTCCCAGCACAGATACGCAGTATTTT
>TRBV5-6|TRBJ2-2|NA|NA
CASSLSGVSTGELFF
TGTGCCAGCAGCCTGTCCGGGGTCAGCACCGGGGAGCTGTTTTTT
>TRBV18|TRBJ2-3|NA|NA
CASSRPRERDTQYF
TGTGCCAGCTCACGGCCTCGGGAGCGGGATACGCAGTATTTT
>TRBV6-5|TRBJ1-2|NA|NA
CASSQGYGYTF
TGTGCCAGCAGCCAGGGCTATGGCTACACCTTC
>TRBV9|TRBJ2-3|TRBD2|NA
CASSVGLAGGADTQYF
TGTGCCAGCAGCGTAGGGCTAGCGGGAGGGGCAGATACGCAGTATTTT
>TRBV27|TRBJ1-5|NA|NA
CASSLWWGVNQPQHF
TGTGCCAGCAGTTTATGGTGGGGGGTGAATCAGCCCCAGCATTTT
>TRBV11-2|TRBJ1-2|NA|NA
CASSLVVTGGPNYGYTF
TGTGCCAGCAGCTTAGTCGTCACCGGGGGGCCCAACTATGGCTACACCTTC
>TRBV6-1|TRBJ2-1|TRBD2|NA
CASKAGVGYEQFF
TGTGCCAGCAAGGCGGGAGTGGGGTATGAGCAGTTCTTC
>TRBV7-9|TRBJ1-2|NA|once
CASSQASYGYTF
TGTGCCAGCAGCCAGGCGTCCTATGGCTACACCTTC
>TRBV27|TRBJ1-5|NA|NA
CASRRAGNQPQHF
TGTGCCAGCAGGCGGGCAGGCAATCAGCCCCAGCATTTT
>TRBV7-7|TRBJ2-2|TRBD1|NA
CASSSTGVAGELFF
TGTGCCAGCAGCTCCACAGGGGTGGCCGGGGAGCTGTTTTTT
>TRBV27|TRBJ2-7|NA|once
CATRRALGFYEQYF
TGTGCCACCCGGCGGGCCCTAGGTTTTTACGAGCAGTACTTC
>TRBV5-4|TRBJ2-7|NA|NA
CASSWRGQPYEQYF
TGTGCCAGCAGCTGGCGGGGACAGCCATACGAGCAGTACTTC
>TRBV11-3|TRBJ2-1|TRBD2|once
CASSLAGLAGAGNEQFF
TGTGCCAGCAGCTTAGCGGGCCTAGCGGGGGCAGGGAATGAGCAGTTCTTC
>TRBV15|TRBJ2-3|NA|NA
CATSRGHDTQYF
TGTGCCACCAGCAGAGGGCACGATACGCAGTATTTT
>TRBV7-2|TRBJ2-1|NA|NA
CASSLGHQGPYNEQFF
TGTGCCAGCAGCTTAGGGCACCAGGGTCCCTACAATGAGCAGTTCTTC
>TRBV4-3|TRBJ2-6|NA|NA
CASSQATGSGANVLTF
TGCGCCAGCAGCCAAGCGACCGGGTCTGGGGCCAACGTCCTGACTTTC
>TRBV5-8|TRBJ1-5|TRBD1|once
CASSFPGTGGAYAQPQHF
TGTGCCAGCAGCTTCCCCGGGACAGGGGGCGCATACGCTCAGCCCCAGCATTTT
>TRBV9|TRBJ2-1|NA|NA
CASSVGGWNEQFF
TGTGCCAGCAGCGTTGGGGGGTGGAATGAGCAGTTCTTC
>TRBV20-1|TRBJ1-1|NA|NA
CSASGGAEAFF
TGCAGTGCTAGTGGGGGCGCTGAAGCTTTCTTT
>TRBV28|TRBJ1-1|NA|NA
CASSPGMEAFF
TGTGCCAGCAGTCCAGGTATGGAAGCTTTCTTT
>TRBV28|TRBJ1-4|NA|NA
CASRGEGNEKLFF
TGTGCCAGCAGGGGGGAGGGTAATGAAAAACTGTTTTTT
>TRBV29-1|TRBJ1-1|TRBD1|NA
CSAGVRQGLAEAFF
TGCAGCGCTGGGGTCCGACAGGGGCTCGCTGAAGCTTTCTTT